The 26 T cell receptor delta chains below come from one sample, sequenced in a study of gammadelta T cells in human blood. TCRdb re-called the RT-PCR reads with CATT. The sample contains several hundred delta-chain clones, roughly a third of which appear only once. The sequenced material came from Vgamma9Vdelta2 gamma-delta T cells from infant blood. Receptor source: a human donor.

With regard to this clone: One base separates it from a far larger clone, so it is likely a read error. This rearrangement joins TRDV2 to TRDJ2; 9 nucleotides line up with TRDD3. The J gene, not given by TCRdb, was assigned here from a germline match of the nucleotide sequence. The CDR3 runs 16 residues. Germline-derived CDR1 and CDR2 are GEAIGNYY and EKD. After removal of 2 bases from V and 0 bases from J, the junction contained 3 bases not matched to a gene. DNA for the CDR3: TGTGCCTGTGACATATTGGGGGATACTTTGACAGCACAACTCTTCTTT. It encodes CACDILGDTLTAQLFF.

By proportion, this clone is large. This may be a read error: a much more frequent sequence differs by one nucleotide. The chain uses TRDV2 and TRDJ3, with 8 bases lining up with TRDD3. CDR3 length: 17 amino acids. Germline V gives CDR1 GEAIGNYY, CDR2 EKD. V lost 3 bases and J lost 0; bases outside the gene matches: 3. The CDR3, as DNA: TGTGCCTGTGACGCCTGGGGGAGCTCCTGGGACACCCGACAGATGTTTTTC. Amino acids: CACDAWGSSWDTRQMFF.

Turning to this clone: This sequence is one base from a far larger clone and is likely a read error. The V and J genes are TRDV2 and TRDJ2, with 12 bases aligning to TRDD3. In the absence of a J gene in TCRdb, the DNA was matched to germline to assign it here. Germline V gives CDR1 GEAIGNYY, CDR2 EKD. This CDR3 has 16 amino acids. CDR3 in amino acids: CACGTAGGYETAQLFF. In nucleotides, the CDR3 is TGTGCCTGTGGCACCGCTGGGGGATACGAGACAGCACAACTCTTCTTT.

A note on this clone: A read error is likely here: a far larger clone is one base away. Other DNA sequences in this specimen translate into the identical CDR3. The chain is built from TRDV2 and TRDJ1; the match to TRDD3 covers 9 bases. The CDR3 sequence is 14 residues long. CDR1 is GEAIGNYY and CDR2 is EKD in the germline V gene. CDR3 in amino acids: CACDSLGDTDKLIF. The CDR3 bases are TGCGCCTGTGATTCTCTGGGGGATACCGATAAACTCATCTTT.

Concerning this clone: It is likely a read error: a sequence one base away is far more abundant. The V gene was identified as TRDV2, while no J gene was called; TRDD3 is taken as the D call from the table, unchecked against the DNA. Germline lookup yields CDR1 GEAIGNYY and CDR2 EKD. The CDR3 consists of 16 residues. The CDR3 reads CACDLAGSQYTDKLTF. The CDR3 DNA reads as TGTGCCTGTGACCTGGCGGGGAGTCAGTACACCGATAAACTCACCTTT.

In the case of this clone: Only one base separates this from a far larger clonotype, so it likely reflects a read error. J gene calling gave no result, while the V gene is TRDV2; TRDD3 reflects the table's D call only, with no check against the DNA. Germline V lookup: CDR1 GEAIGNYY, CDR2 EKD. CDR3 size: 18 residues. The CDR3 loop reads CACDTVLGDTWDTRQIFF. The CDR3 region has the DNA TGTGCCTGTGACACCGTACTGGGGGATACCTGGGACACCCGACAGATATTTTTC.

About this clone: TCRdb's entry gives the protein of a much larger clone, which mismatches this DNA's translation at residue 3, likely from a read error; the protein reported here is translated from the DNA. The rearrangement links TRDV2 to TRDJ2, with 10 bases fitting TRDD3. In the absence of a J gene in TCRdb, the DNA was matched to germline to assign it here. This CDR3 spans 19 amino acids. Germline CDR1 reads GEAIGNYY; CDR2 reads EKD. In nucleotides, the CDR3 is TGTGCCTCTGACGCCATCAAAATCCGGGGGATACGGGAGACAGCACAACTCTTCTTT. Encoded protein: CASDAIKIRGIRETAQLFF.

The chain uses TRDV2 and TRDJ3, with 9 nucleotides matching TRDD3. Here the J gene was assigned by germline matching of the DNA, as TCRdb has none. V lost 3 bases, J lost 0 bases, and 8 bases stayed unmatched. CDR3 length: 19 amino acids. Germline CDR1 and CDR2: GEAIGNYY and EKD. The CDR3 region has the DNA TGTGCCTGTGACGTCCCTGGGGGATTTAGCTCCTGGGACACCCGACAGATGTTTTTC. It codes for CACDVPGGFSSWDTRQMFF.

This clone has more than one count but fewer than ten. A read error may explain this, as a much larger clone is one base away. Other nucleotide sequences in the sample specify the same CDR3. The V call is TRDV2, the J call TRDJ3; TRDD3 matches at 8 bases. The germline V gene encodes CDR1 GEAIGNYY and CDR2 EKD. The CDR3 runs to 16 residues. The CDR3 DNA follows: TGTGCCTGCGACACCTGGGGGACCTGGGACACCCGACAGATGTTTTTC. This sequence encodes CACDTWGTWDTRQMFF.

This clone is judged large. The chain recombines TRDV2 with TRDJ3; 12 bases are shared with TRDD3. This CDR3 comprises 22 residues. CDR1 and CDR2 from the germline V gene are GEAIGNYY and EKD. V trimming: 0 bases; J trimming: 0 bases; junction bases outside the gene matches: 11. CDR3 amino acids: CACDTVSTGGYPASWDTRQMFF. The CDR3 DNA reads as TGTGCCTGTGACACCGTGAGTACTGGGGGATACCCCGCCTCCTGGGACACCCGACAGATGTTTTTC.

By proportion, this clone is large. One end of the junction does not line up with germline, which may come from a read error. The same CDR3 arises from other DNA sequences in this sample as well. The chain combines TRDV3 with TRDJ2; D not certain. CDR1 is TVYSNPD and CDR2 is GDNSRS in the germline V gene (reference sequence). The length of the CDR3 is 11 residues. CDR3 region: CAFYRELRDIF. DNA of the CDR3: TGTGCCTTTTACCGGGAACTCCGAGACATCTTT.

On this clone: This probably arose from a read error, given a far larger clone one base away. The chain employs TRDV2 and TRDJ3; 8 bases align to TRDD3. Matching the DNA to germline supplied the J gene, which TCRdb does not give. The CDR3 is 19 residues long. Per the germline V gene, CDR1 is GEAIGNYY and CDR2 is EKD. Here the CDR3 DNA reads TGTGCTTGTGACACCGTACTGGGGGGGAGCTCCTGGGACACCCGACAGATGTTTTTC. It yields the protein CACDTVLGGSSWDTRQMFF.

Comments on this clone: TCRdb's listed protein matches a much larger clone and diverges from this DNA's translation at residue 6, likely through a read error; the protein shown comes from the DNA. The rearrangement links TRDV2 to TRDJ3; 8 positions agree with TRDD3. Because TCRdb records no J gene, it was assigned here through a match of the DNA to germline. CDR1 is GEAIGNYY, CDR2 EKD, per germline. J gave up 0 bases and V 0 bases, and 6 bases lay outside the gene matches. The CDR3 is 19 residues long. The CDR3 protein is CACDTRWGTSSWDTRQMFF. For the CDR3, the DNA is TGTGCCTGTGACACCCGCTGGGGGACTAGCTCCTGGGACACCCGACAGATGTTTTTC.

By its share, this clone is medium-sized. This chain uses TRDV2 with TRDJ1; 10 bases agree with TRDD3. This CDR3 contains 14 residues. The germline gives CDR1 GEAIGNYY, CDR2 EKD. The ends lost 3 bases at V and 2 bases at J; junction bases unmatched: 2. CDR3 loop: CACDLLGDTDKLIF. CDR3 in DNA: TGTGCCTGTGACCTACTGGGGGATACCGATAAACTCATCTTT.

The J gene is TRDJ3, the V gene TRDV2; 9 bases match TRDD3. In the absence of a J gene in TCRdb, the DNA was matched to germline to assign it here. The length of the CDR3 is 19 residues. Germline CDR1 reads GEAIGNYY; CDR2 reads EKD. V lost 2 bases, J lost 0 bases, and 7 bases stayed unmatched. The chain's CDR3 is CACDILGDPSSWDTRQMFF. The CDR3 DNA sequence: TGTGCCTGTGACATACTGGGGGACCCCAGCTCCTGGGACACCCGACAGATGTTTTTC.

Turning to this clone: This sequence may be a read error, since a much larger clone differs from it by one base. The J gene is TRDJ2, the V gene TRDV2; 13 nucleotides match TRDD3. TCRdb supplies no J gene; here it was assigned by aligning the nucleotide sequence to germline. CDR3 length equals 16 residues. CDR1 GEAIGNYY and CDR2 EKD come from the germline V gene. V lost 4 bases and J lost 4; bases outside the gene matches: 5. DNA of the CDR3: TGTGCCTGTGATTTACTGGGGGATACGTGGACAGCACAACTCTTCTTT. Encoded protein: CACDLLGDTWTAQLFF.

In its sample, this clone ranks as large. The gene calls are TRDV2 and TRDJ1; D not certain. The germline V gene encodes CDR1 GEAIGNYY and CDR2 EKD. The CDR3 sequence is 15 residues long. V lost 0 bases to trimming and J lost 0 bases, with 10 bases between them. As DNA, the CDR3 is TGTGCCTGTGACACCGTGGGACCCTACACCGATAAACTCATCTTT. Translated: CACDTVGPYTDKLIF.

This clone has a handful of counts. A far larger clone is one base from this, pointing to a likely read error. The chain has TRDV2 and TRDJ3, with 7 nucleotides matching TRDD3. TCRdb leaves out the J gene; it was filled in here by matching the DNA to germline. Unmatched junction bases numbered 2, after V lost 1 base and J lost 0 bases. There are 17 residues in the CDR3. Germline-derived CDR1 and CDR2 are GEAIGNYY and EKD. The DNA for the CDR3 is TGTGCCTGTGACACAGTGGGGGACTCCTGGGACACCCGACAGATGTTTTTC. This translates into CACDTVGDSWDTRQMFF.

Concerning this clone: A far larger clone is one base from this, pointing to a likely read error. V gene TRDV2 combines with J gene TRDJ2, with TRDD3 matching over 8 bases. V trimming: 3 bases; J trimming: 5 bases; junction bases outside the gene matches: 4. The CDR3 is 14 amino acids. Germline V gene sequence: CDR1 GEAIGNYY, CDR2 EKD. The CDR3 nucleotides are TGTGCCTGTGACGCATTGGGGGATACAGCACAACTCTTCTTT. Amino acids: CACDALGDTAQLFF.

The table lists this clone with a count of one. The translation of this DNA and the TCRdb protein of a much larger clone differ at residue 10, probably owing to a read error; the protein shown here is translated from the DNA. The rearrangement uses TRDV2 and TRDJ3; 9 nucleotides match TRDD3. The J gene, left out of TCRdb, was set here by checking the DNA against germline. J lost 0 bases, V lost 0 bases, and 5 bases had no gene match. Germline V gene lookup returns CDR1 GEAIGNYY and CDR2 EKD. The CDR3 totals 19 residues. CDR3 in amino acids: CACDTVWGMCSWDTRQMFF. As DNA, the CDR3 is TGTGCCTGTGACACCGTCTGGGGGATGTGCTCCTGGGACACCCGACAGATGTTTTTC.

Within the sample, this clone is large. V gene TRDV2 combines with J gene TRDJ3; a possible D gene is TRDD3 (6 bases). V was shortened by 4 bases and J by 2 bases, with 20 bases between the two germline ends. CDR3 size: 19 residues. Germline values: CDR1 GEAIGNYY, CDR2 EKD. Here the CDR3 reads CACDRLGWRGAWDTRQMFF. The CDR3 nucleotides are TGTGCCTGTGATCGTCTGGGGTGGAGAGGTGCCTGGGACACCCGACAGATGTTTTTC.

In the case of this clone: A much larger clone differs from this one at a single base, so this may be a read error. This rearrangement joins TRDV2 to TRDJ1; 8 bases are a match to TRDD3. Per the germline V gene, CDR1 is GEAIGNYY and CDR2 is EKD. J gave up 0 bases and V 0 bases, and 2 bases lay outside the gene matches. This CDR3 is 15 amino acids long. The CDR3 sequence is CACDTGGGYTDKLIF. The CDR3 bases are TGTGCCTGTGACACCGGTGGGGGATACACCGATAAACTCATCTTT.

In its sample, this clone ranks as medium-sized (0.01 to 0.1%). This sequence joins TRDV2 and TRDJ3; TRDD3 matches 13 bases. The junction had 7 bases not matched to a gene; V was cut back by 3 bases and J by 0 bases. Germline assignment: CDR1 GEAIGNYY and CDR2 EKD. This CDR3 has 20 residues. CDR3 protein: CACDPVLGDTGSWDTRQMFF. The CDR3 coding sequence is TGTGCCTGTGACCCCGTACTGGGGGATACGGGCTCCTGGGACACCCGACAGATGTTTTTC.

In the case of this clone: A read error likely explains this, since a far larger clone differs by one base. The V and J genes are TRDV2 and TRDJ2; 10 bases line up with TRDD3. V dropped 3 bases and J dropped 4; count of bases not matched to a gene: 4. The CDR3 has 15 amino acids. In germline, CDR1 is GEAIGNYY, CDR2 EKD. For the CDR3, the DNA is TGTGCCTGTGACGTAGTGGGGGATACGACAGCACAACTCTTCTTT. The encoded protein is CACDVVGDTTAQLFF.

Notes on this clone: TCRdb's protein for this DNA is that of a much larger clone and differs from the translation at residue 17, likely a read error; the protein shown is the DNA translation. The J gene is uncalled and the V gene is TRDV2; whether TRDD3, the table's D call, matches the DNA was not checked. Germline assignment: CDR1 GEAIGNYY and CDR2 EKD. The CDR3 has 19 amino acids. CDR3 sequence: CACDEVGIRRSWDTRQIFF. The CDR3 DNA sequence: TGTGCCTGTGACGAAGTGGGGATAAGGAGATCCTGGGACACCCGACAGATATTTTTC.

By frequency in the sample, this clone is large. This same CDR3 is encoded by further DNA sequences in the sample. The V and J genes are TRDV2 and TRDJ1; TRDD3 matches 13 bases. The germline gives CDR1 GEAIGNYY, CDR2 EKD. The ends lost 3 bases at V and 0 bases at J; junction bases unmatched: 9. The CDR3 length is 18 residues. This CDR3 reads CACDPSTGGYAYTDKLIF. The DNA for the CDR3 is TGTGCCTGTGACCCCTCTACTGGGGGATACGCCTACACCGATAAACTCATCTTT.